The rows below give T cell receptor beta chains drawn from one sample of a study of cytotoxic CD8 clonotypes in ibrutinib-treated CLL. The assay was immunoSEQ multiplex PCR, and TCRdb's table has in-frame clones only and misses some. This sample has about 120,000 clones, with approximately 58% found just once. Sequenced material: PBMCs, taken after 24 months of ibrutinib treatment. The receptors originated from a human donor with chronic lymphocytic leukemia. The CDR3 runs from the conserved cysteine through the conserved F or W. A D gene is named only where the DNA matches it firmly. Clone size, where shown, is once, few, many, or a class for clones that have expanded.

size | J | V | D | length | CDR3 | DNA
few | TRBJ2-7 | TRBV28 | . | 10 | CASGKGISYF | TGTGCCAGCGGCAAGGGTATAAGTTACTTC
. | TRBJ2-3 | TRBV30 | TRBD2 | 14 | CAWRFAGAADTQYF | TGTGCCTGGAGATTCGCGGGAGCGGCAGATACGCAGTATTTT
. | TRBJ2-7 | TRBV12-5 | . | 13 | CASNPGATYEQYF | TGTGCTAGTAACCCAGGGGCTACCTACGAGCAGTACTTC
. | TRBJ1-6 | TRBV6-6 | . | 13 | CASRQEGSSPLHF | TGTGCCAGCCGACAGGAAGGTAGTTCACCCCTCCACTTT
. | TRBJ1-1 | TRBV5-1 | . | 14 | CASRVNQLNTEAFF | TGCGCCAGCAGAGTTAATCAGCTGAACACTGAAGCTTTCTTT
once | TRBJ2-7 | TRBV5-1 | . | 14 | CASSLGDFSYEQYF | TGCGCCAGCAGCTTGGGGGACTTTTCCTACGAGCAGTACTTC
. | TRBJ2-7 | TRBV7-2 | TRBD1 | 16 | CASSLRTGQAAYEQYF | TGTGCCAGCAGCTTACGAACGGGACAGGCTGCCTACGAGCAGTACTTC
many | TRBJ2-5 | TRBV25-1 | TRBD1 | 15 | CASSELGGSQETQYF | TGTGCCAGCAGTGAATTAGGGGGCTCTCAAGAGACCCAGTACTTC
. | TRBJ1-1 | TRBV6-5 | TRBD1 | 15 | CASSVAQGAVTEAFF | TGTGCCAGCAGTGTCGCGCAGGGGGCCGTCACTGAAGCTTTCTTT
few | TRBJ1-1 | TRBV10-3 | TRBD1 | 13 | CASTTGGNTEAFF | TGTGCCAGCACGACAGGGGGCAACACTGAAGCTTTCTTT
. | TRBJ1-1 | TRBV19 | . | 15 | CASRSLGPSNTEAFF | TGTGCCAGCCGCAGTCTTGGACCGTCGAACACTGAAGCTTTCTTT
. | TRBJ2-1 | TRBV11-1 | TRBD1 | 16 | CASSSLTGGKDNEQFF | TGTGCCAGCAGCTCCTTGACAGGGGGCAAAGACAATGAGCAGTTCTTC
. | TRBJ1-3 | TRBV6-5 | . | 15 | CASSFGGVSGNTIYF | TGTGCCAGCAGTTTTGGGGGGGTTTCTGGAAACACCATATATTTT
. | TRBJ2-5 | TRBV2 | . | 13 | CASSDQEQETQYF | TGTGCCAGCAGTGATCAGGAGCAAGAGACCCAGTACTTC
. | TRBJ2-7 | TRBV6-5 | TRBD2 | 13 | CASSDGGIYEQYF | TGTGCCAGCAGTGACGGGGGGATCTACGAGCAGTACTTC
once | TRBJ1-5 | TRBV6-1 | . | 15 | CASSPDGGEVQPQHF | TGTGCCAGCAGCCCCGACGGAGGGGAGGTTCAGCCCCAGCATTTT
. | TRBJ1-1 | TRBV29-1 | TRBD1 | 16 | CSAHRPGGMEGTEAFF | TGCAGCGCCCACAGGCCAGGGGGGATGGAGGGCACTGAAGCTTTCTTT
once | TRBJ2-4 | TRBV5-1 | TRBD2 | 20 | CASSLGLAGVTEGAKNIQYF | TGCGCCAGCAGCTTGGGACTAGCGGGGGTAACAGAGGGTGCCAAAAACATTCAGTACTTC
many | TRBJ1-1 | TRBV7-3 | . | 14 | CASSPTGRNTEAFF | TGTGCCAGCAGCCCAACAGGGCGGAACACTGAAGCTTTCTTT
. | TRBJ1-6 | TRBV7-2 | . | 14 | CASSPGRSSSPLHF | TGTGCCAGCAGCCCTGGACGGAGTAGTTCACCCCTCCACTTT
. | TRBJ1-3 | TRBV18 | . | 16 | CASSPSSPSTGNTIYF | TGTGCCAGCTCACCGTCGAGTCCTTCTACTGGAAACACCATATATTTT
. | TRBJ1-1 | TRBV4-1 | TRBD1 | 16 | CASSHIDRGLGTEAFF | TGCGCCAGCAGCCACATAGACAGGGGGCTTGGCACTGAAGCTTTCTTT
. | TRBJ2-3 | TRBV6-4 | . | 15 | CASSDLGGAADTQYF | TGTGCCAGCAGTGATCTGGGGGGGGCGGCAGATACGCAGTATTTT
. | TRBJ1-2 | TRBV7-2 | . | 17 | CASSLVSGLLRDYGYTF | TGTGCCAGCAGCTTAGTGTCGGGACTGCTACGGGATTATGGCTACACCTTC
. | TRBJ1-1 | TRBV30 | . | 13 | CAWTAGLNTEAFF | TGTGCCTGGACGGCCGGTTTGAACACTGAAGCTTTCTTT
. | TRBJ2-2 | TRBV18 | . | 13 | CASSPQSTGELFF | TGTGCCAGCTCACCGCAGTCCACCGGGGAGCTGTTTTTT
once | TRBJ1-1 | TRBV6-4 | TRBD1 | 15 | CASSASPGGGTEAFF | TGTGCCAGCAGTGCGAGCCCAGGGGGGGGCACTGAAGCTTTCTTT
. | TRBJ2-1 | TRBV19 | . | 12 | CASSGTGSLGFF | TGTGCCAGTAGTGGAACCGGGTCCTTGGGGTTCTTC
few | TRBJ1-1 | TRBV29-1 | . | 11 | CSAGGYTEAFF | TGCAGCGCCGGAGGTTACACTGAAGCTTTCTTT
. | TRBJ1-2 | TRBV19 | TRBD1 | 14 | CASSSTGQVYGYTF | TGTGCCAGTAGCTCTACCGGACAGGTTTATGGCTACACCTTC
once | TRBJ2-5 | TRBV4-3 | . | 17 | CASSQDPGIDFRETQYF | TGCGCCAGCAGCCAAGATCCGGGCATCGATTTTAGAGAGACCCAGTACTTC
. | TRBJ2-5 | TRBV7-2 | . | 12 | CASRLNRETQYF | TGTGCCAGCAGGCTCAACCGAGAGACCCAGTACTTC
. | TRBJ2-6 | TRBV9 | TRBD1 | 18 | CASSSSTGVSPGANVLTF | TGTGCCAGCAGCTCGTCTACAGGGGTTTCTCCTGGGGCCAACGTCCTGACTTTC
. | TRBJ1-6 | TRBV19 | . | 15 | CASSLGGLDGSPLHF | TGTGCCAGTAGCCTTGGGGGATTAGATGGTTCACCCCTCCACTTT
. | TRBJ2-5 | TRBV7-2 | TRBD2 | 15 | CASSSLAGNQETQYF | TGTGCCAGCAGCTCTCTAGCGGGGAACCAAGAGACCCAGTACTTC
. | TRBJ1-1 | TRBV7-9 | . | 14 | CASSTRTENTEAFF | TGTGCCAGCAGCACCAGGACGGAGAACACTGAAGCTTTCTTT
. | TRBJ2-7 | TRBV5-1 | . | 15 | CASSLEAHSSYEQYF | TGCGCCAGCAGCTTGGAGGCGCATAGCTCCTACGAGCAGTACTTC
. | TRBJ1-1 | TRBV30 | . | 12 | CAWSVRGVEAFF | TGTGCCTGGAGTGTACGGGGCGTTGAAGCTTTCTTT
. | TRBJ2-7 | TRBV5-8 | TRBD1 | 12 | CASSFQGAHRYF | TGTGCCAGCAGCTTCCAGGGGGCGCACCGGTACTTC
. | TRBJ1-5 | TRBV7-8 | . | 14 | CASRKRGGVGPQHF | TGTGCCAGCAGAAAGCGGGGGGGTGTTGGGCCCCAGCATTTT
. | TRBJ2-3 | TRBV11-3 | . | 14 | CASAGTSNTDTQYF | TGTGCCAGTGCCGGGACTTCCAACACAGATACGCAGTATTTT
. | TRBJ2-1 | TRBV7-9 | TRBD2 | 14 | CASSTLGLAHEQFF | TGTGCCAGCAGCACCCTTGGACTAGCCCATGAGCAGTTCTTC
. | TRBJ1-2 | TRBV2 | TRBD1 | 15 | CASSERQGGNYGYTF | TGTGCCAGCAGTGAGCGACAGGGGGGGAACTATGGCTACACCTTC
. | TRBJ2-1 | TRBV9 | TRBD2 | 16 | CASSVILAGKGNEQFF | TGTGCCAGCAGCGTGATACTAGCGGGGAAAGGCAATGAGCAGTTCTTC
. | TRBJ1-1 | TRBV30 | . | 14 | CAWRELGQNTEAFF | TGTGCCTGGAGGGAACTCGGACAGAACACTGAAGCTTTCTTT
. | TRBJ1-3 | TRBV15 | . | 15 | CATSGFRQVGNTIYF | TGTGCCACCAGCGGCTTTCGACAGGTTGGAAACACCATATATTTT
. | TRBJ2-5 | TRBV6-5 | TRBD2 | 14 | CASSLTSGGETQYF | TGTGCCAGCAGTTTGACTAGCGGGGGGGAGACCCAGTACTTC
. | TRBJ2-1 | TRBV6-6 | TRBD2 | 15 | CASNNIAGGNYEQFF | TGTGCCAGCAATAATATAGCGGGGGGCAATTATGAGCAGTTCTTC
. | TRBJ2-1 | TRBV11-3 | . | 16 | CASSPPGRGADNEQFF | TGTGCCAGCAGCCCCCCGGGACGGGGGGCCGACAATGAGCAGTTCTTC
few | TRBJ2-7 | TRBV7-2 | . | 13 | CASSLEGGYEQYF | TGTGCCAGCAGCTTAGAGGGCGGCTACGAGCAGTACTTC